Sequencing of this T cell receptor beta chain was carried out in a study of a mutant IDH1 vaccine in newly diagnosed glioma. About the study: Among treated patients, approximately 60% were male and 37.5% female, and mean age was 40.4 years. Standard pretreatment was either radiotherapy, temozolomide, or, for most, radiochemotherapy with temozolomide. Whole-study results and caveats: Apparently, pseudoprogression bore no relation to changes among the top peripheral T cell clonotypes.

This clone came up a few times. The antigen is unknown. Germline V gene sequence: CDR1 DFQATT, CDR2 SNEGSKA (reference sequence). Trimming removed 4 bases from V and 2 bases from J, with 6 bases in between. The CDR3 is made up of 11 amino acids. The time point was: week 5, during vaccination. Vaccine doses each comprised 300 ug of mutant IDH1 20-mer peptide, with topical imiquimod. Libraries were prepared by immunoSEQ multiplex PCR; TCRdb keeps only in-frame clonotypes and omits some of them. The sample records over 25,000 clones, approximately 86% being singletons. The sequenced sample was peripheral blood mononuclear cells (PBMCs), obtained from a glioma patient whose treatment included an IDH1 peptide vaccine. The chain employs TRBV20-1 and TRBJ2-7; no clear D. The source is a woman aged 40 to 50 with glioma. Some clones in this sample may be carry-over from other donors' samples. In nucleotides, the CDR3 is TGCAGTGCTACCCCCGCCTACGAGCAGTACTTC. Translation gives CSATPAYEQYF.